The 30 T cell receptor beta chains reported below all come from one sample, sequenced in a study of monozygotic twins with inflammatory bowel disease. TCRdb re-called the 5' RACE reads; every CDR3 protein appears as one record, without DNA. This table lists some 90,000 distinct CDR3 sequences. Input material: blood. These receptors were obtained from a human donor with ulcerative colitis or Crohn's disease, or a healthy co-twin of an affected twin (not recorded which).

The genes are TRBV7-6 and TRBJ2-5; the D call of TRBD2 rests on TCRdb alone, since no DNA is present to check it. Germline assignment: CDR1 SGHVS and CDR2 FNYEAQ. The CDR3 loop spans 15 amino acids. The CDR3 is CASSLSGVAQETQYF.

The V gene is TRBV20-1, the J gene TRBJ2-5; TCRdb's D call of TRBD1 is untestable without DNA. The germline CDR1 and CDR2 sequences are DFQATT and SNEGSKA (reference sequence). The CDR3 spans 13 residues. This CDR3 is CSAPSGGYETQYF.

The chain uses TRBV11-2 and TRBJ1-1; TCRdb returns TRBD1, unconfirmable since there is no DNA. This CDR3 spans 14 amino acids. CDR1 is SGHAT and CDR2 is FQNNGV in the germline V gene. CDR3: CASSFTGKYTEAFF.

J is TRBJ2-6 and V is TRBV4-1. Per germline, CDR1 MGHRA and CDR2 YSYEKL. This CDR3 region has 15 residues. CDR3 loop: CASSLREAGANVLTF.

The CDR3 sequence: CASSYWSPGLNEQFF. This sequence joins TRBV6-5 and TRBJ2-1; TCRdb gives TRBD1 as the D gene, but with no DNA this cannot be confirmed. The V gene's germline CDR1 is MNHEY and CDR2 SVGAGI. This CDR3 has 15 amino acids.

The rearrangement joins TRBV20-1 to TRBJ1-2. CDR3 length equals 13 residues. Germline lookup yields CDR1 DFQATT and CDR2 SNEGSKA (reference sequence). This CDR3 is CSAIREVDYGYTF.

The chain combines TRBV20-1 with TRBJ2-7. From germline, CDR1 is DFQATT and CDR2 SNEGSKA (reference sequence). This CDR3 has 12 residues. The CDR3: CSAMATIGEQYF.

The rearrangement uses TRBV5-1 and TRBJ2-2; TCRdb reports TRBD1, a call that lacks DNA to check it against. CDR3 size: 14 residues. Germline lookup yields CDR1 SGHRS and CDR2 YFSETQ. The CDR3 reads CASTKGDPTGELFF. The whole variable domain, filled in from reference TRBV5-1 and TRBJ2-2, reads KAGVTQTPRYLIKTRGQQVTLSCSPISGHRSVSWYQQTPGQGLQFLFEYFSETQRNKGNFPGRFSGRQFSNSRSEMNVSTLELGDSALYLCASTKGDPTGELFFGEGSRLTVL.

This chain links TRBV20-1 with TRBJ1-5; TCRdb designates TRBD1, a call that cannot be tested without DNA. The CDR3 is made up of 11 amino acids. CDR1 DFQATT and CDR2 SNEGSKA come from the germline V gene (reference sequence). The CDR3 here is CSARDTGRQHF.

The gene calls are TRBV5-1 and TRBJ1-1; TCRdb's D call, TRBD1, is unchecked because there is no DNA. The CDR3 has 12 residues. Germline CDR1 reads SGHRS; CDR2 reads YFSETQ. The CDR3 loop is CASSTGGTEAFF.

The chain is built from TRBV12-3 or TRBV12-4 and TRBJ1-1; TCRdb names TRBD1, which stays unverified in the absence of DNA. The length of the CDR3 is 13 residues. The chain's CDR3 is CASRGGTRTEAFF.

This chain joins TRBV6-1 and TRBJ1-1; the TRBD1 assignment by TCRdb is unverifiable without DNA. This CDR3 is 15 amino acids long. Germline V gene lookup returns CDR1 MNHNS and CDR2 SASEGT. CDR3 amino acids: CASSAWLGGATEAFF.

CDR3 in amino acids: CSVPTQGHANYGYTF. J is TRBJ1-2 and V is TRBV29-1. CDR3 length: 15 residues. Germline V gene data show CDR1 as SQVTM and CDR2 as ANQGSEA.

The chain couples TRBV5-6 to TRBJ2-3; as DNA is missing, the TRBD2 call by TCRdb cannot be tested. The CDR3 length is 16 residues. From germline, CDR1 is SGHDT and CDR2 YYEEEE. The CDR3 reads CASSPGTIRSTDTQYF. The whole variable domain, remainder taken from reference TRBV5-6 and TRBJ2-3, is DAGVTQSPTHLIKTRGQQVTLRCSPKSGHDTVSWYQQALGQGPQFIFQYYEEEERQRGNFPDRFSGHQFPNYSSELNVNALLLGDSALYLCASSPGTIRSTDTQYFGPGTRLTVL.

CDR3 sequence reads: CASSPTNTEAFF. V is TRBV11-2 and J is TRBJ1-1. Looked up from germline, CDR1 is SGHAT and CDR2 is FQNNGV. The CDR3 is 12 amino acids.

The CDR3: CSAESSSGGSYMQYF. This chain links TRBV20-1 with TRBJ2-4; TCRdb selects TRBD1, and the lack of DNA leaves this call unchecked. Germline loops: CDR1 DFQATT, CDR2 SNEGSKA (reference sequence). There are 15 residues in the CDR3.

The CDR3 region is CASSSRASNLETQYF. This chain connects TRBV7-2 to TRBJ2-5; checking the TCRdb D call of TRBD2 is not possible without DNA. Germline assignment: CDR1 SGHTA and CDR2 FQGNSA. This CDR3 is built from 15 residues. Combining the CDR3 with reference TRBV7-2 and TRBJ2-5 gives the whole variable domain GAGVSQSPSNKVTEKGKDVELRCDPISGHTALYWYRQSLGQGLEFLIYFQGNSAPDKSGLPSDRFSAERTGGSVSTLTIQRTQQEDSAVYLCASSSRASNLETQYFGPGTRLLVL.

The J gene is TRBJ1-4, the V gene TRBV7-9; TCRdb selects TRBD1, and the lack of DNA leaves this call unchecked. The CDR3 length is 14 residues. CDR1 is SEHNR, CDR2 FQNEAQ, per germline (reference sequence). The CDR3 protein is CASSLTGHNEKLFF.

The V and J genes are TRBV29-1 and TRBJ2-5; there is no DNA to check the TCRdb D call of TRBD1. CDR3 size: 14 residues. Looked up from germline, CDR1 is SQVTM and CDR2 is ANQGSEA. CDR3 protein: CSVDMGQGLETQYF.

The rearrangement joins TRBV10-3 to TRBJ2-3. CDR3 length: 11 amino acids. Germline assignment: CDR1 ENHRY and CDR2 SYGVKD. The CDR3 here is CAISSTDTQYF.

The chain uses TRBV5-1 and TRBJ1-2; there is no DNA to check the TCRdb D call of TRBD1. The CDR3 length is 15 residues. The germline V gene has CDR1 SGHRS and CDR2 YFSETQ. CDR3 residues: CASSLFAGEIYGYTF.

J is TRBJ1-2 and V is TRBV5-6; the D call of TRBD1 rests on TCRdb alone, since no DNA is present to check it. This CDR3 has 16 amino acids. CDR1 SGHDT and CDR2 YYEEEE come from the germline V gene. The chain's CDR3 is CASSLLRPGGRTGYTF.

The V and J genes are TRBV20-1 and TRBJ1-2. Per germline, CDR1 DFQATT and CDR2 SNEGSKA (reference sequence). The CDR3 spans 13 residues. Here the CDR3 reads CSAPNTGSRSYTF.

The chain carries TRBV12-3 or TRBV12-4 and TRBJ2-7; as DNA is missing, the TRBD2 call by TCRdb cannot be tested. The CDR3 extends over 14 amino acids. CDR3 in amino acids: CASSFGGPGYEQYF.

The chain joins TRBV20-1 to TRBJ2-1; TCRdb lists TRBD1, though no DNA is available to test this call. CDR1 is DFQATT, CDR2 SNEGSKA, per germline (reference sequence). This CDR3 has 11 residues. CDR3: CSANRGNEQFF.

V is TRBV7-8 and J is TRBJ2-5. The CDR3 contains 11 residues. In germline, CDR1 is SGHVS, CDR2 FQNEAQ. The CDR3 protein is CASSPLETQYF.

The chain couples TRBV5-1 to TRBJ1-2. The length of the CDR3 is 14 residues. Germline-derived CDR1 and CDR2 are SGHRS and YFSETQ. This CDR3 is CASSLADRNYGYTF. Complete variable domain (other parts from reference TRBV5-1 and TRBJ1-2): KAGVTQTPRYLIKTRGQQVTLSCSPISGHRSVSWYQQTPGQGLQFLFEYFSETQRNKGNFPGRFSGRQFSNSRSEMNVSTLELGDSALYLCASSLADRNYGYTFGSGTRLTVV.

CDR3 protein: CASSQASTQVAYEQYF. This chain connects TRBV3-1 to TRBJ2-7. The CDR3 runs 16 residues. The germline V gene has CDR1 LGHDT and CDR2 YNNKEL (reference sequence).

This CDR3 reads CASKAETYEQYF. The chain carries TRBV19 and TRBJ2-7. Germline values: CDR1 LNHDA, CDR2 SQIVND (reference sequence). The CDR3 length is 12 residues.

The V and J genes are TRBV5-1 and TRBJ2-7; TCRdb's D call of TRBD1 is untestable without DNA. From germline, CDR1 is SGHRS and CDR2 YFSETQ. This CDR3 is 14 amino acids long. CDR3 sequence reads: CASSLGQGNYEQYF.